These 13 T cell receptor beta chains were sequenced from one sample in a study of radiotherapy plus CTLA-4 blockade in lung cancer. Using immunoSEQ multiplex PCR, the repertoire was profiled, and TCRdb retains in-frame clones only, with some absent. The table has tens of thousands of clones, 84% seen once. This specimen was peripheral blood, taken from a patient treated with radiotherapy plus ipilimumab. The origin of the receptors is a human donor with non-small cell lung cancer whose response to radiotherapy plus ipilimumab could not be evaluated.

The V gene is TRBV28, the J gene TRBJ1-4; 8 bases are shared with TRBD1. The CDR3 spans 13 residues. Per germline, CDR1 MDHEN and CDR2 SYDVKM. V shed 4 bases, J shed 11 bases, and the junction held 6 bases outside the gene matches. The CDR3 is CASSSDRAYKLFF. The CDR3 DNA reads TGTGCCAGCAGTTCGGACAGGGCGTACAAACTGTTTTTT.

The chain has TRBV7-3 and TRBJ2-3; perhaps TRBD2 as D (5 bases). Germline CDR1 reads SGHTA; CDR2 reads FQGTGA. Trimming took 1 base from V and 6 from J, leaving 11 bases between them. The CDR3 is 14 amino acids. The CDR3 DNA reads as TGTGCCAGCAGCTTAAGGTCCGGGGTTGATACGCAGTATTTT. This codes for CASSLRSGVDTQYF.

The chain recombines TRBV4-3 with TRBJ1-1; perhaps TRBD1 as D (5 bases). The CDR3 contains 14 residues. V was cut by 0 bases and J by 6 bases, with 11 bases left in between. The germline gives CDR1 LGHNA, CDR2 YSLEER. CDR3 amino acids: CASSQDWRGAEAFF. CDR3 nucleotides: TGCGCCAGCAGCCAAGATTGGCGGGGGGCTGAAGCTTTCTTT.

The CDR3 DNA sequence: TGTGCCAGCAGCCAGGGGAGCGCCCCGTCCTACGAGCAGTACTTC. This encodes CASSQGSAPSYEQYF. The gene calls are TRBV9 and TRBJ2-7, with a possible D match to TRBD1 (6 bases). The V end lost 4 bases, the J end lost 1 base, and 15 bases lay between the germline ends. The CDR3 is 15 residues long. Germline V gene sequence: CDR1 SGDLS, CDR2 YYNGEE. Full variable domain (missing parts from reference TRBV9 and TRBJ2-7): DSGVTQTPKHLITATGQRVTLRCSPRSGDLSVYWYQQSLDQGLQFLIQYYNGEERAKGNILERFSAQQFPDLHSELNLSSLELGDSALYFCASSQGSAPSYEQYFGPGTRLTVT.

This clone was observed once. The chain employs TRBV7-9 and TRBJ1-1; 7 bases agree with TRBD1. The germline V gene encodes CDR1 SEHNR and CDR2 FQNEAQ (reference sequence). Losses at the gene ends were 2 bases for V and 6 bases for J; bases not matched to a gene: 6. This CDR3 is 14 amino acids long. The DNA of the CDR3 is TGTGCCAGCAGCTTACTCCAGGGGGGCCCTGAAGCTTTCTTT. It specifies CASSLLQGGPEAFF.

V is TRBV11-3 and J is TRBJ2-2; D is unclear. The V end lost 5 bases, the J end lost 2 bases, and 6 bases lay between the germline ends. Germline V gene sequence: CDR1 SGHNT, CDR2 YENEEA. This CDR3 comprises 13 residues. The CDR3 is CASSATNTGELFF. The CDR3 DNA reads TGTGCCAGCAGCGCCACTAACACCGGGGAGCTGTTTTTT.

CDR3 nucleotides: TGTGCCAGTAGTAGAGATGGCTACACCTTC. It codes for CASSRDGYTF. The chain uses TRBV19 and TRBJ1-2; D remains ambiguous. In germline, CDR1 is LNHDA, CDR2 SQIVND (reference sequence). V shed 4 bases and J shed 6 bases, with 3 bases lying between them. The CDR3 covers 10 residues.

V usage is TRBV19 and J usage is TRBJ2-4; maybe TRBD1 (6 bases). V was pared by 0 bases and J by 0 bases, with 15 bases between. Germline values: CDR1 LNHDA, CDR2 SQIVND (reference sequence). CDR3 length: 18 residues. In DNA form, the CDR3 reads TGTGCCAGTAGTATAGATCAGGCGGCAGGGGTAGCCAAAAACATTCAGTACTTC. Residues: CASSIDQAAGVAKNIQYF.

The chain recombines TRBV7-8 with TRBJ1-3; 9 bases map to TRBD1. Germline V gene data show CDR1 as SGHVS and CDR2 as FQNEAQ. Trimming cost V 5 bases and J 6 bases; bases outside gene matches: 8. The CDR3 covers 15 residues. CDR3 sequence: CASSIGTGSENTIYF. The CDR3 bases are TGTGCCAGCAGCATTGGGACAGGGAGTGAAAACACCATATATTTT.

The genes are TRBV5-1 and TRBJ1-1, with 8 bases aligning to TRBD1. CDR1 and CDR2 from the germline V gene are SGHRS and YFSETQ. The CDR3 has 14 amino acids. V dropped 5 bases and J dropped 2; count of bases not matched to a gene: 5. This CDR3 reads CASRRQGSNTEAFF. CDR3 sequence (DNA): TGCGCCAGCAGGCGACAGGGGTCTAACACTGAAGCTTTCTTT.

V and J are TRBV28 and TRBJ2-3; 9 positions match TRBD2. Germline values: CDR1 MDHEN, CDR2 SYDVKM. This CDR3 spans 15 amino acids. J lost 1 base, V lost 6 bases, and 5 bases had no gene match. The CDR3 sequence: CASSIAGAGTDTQYF. In DNA form, the CDR3 reads TGTGCCAGCAGCATAGCGGGAGCTGGCACAGATACGCAGTATTTT. Together with reference TRBV28 and TRBJ2-3, the CDR3 gives the full variable domain: DVKVTQSSRYLVKRTGEKVFLECVQDMDHENMFWYRQDPGLGLRLIYFSYDVKMKEKGDIPEGYSVSREKKERFSLILESASTNQTSMYLCASSIAGAGTDTQYFGPGTRLTVL.

The rearrangement links TRBV21-1 to TRBJ2-1; the table's D gene call, TRBD2, was not cross checked with the DNA. TRBV21-1 is a pseudogene locus. The CDR3 has 18 amino acids. CDR3 residues: CASTDGLAGSSSYNEQFF. The CDR3 region has the DNA TGTGCCAGCACGGATGGACTAGCGGGCTCGAGCTCCTACAATGAGCAGTTCTTC.

This chain uses TRBV7-2 with TRBJ2-5; 10 positions agree with TRBD2. With V trimmed by 4 bases and J by 5 bases, 7 bases remained unmatched. This CDR3 is 15 amino acids long. CDR1 is SGHTA and CDR2 is FQGNSA in the germline V gene. CDR3 region: CASSSSSGRWETQYF. The CDR3 DNA reads TGTGCCAGCAGCTCATCTAGCGGGAGATGGGAGACCCAGTACTTC.